Following are 10 T cell receptor beta chains from one sample sequenced in a study of blood T cell repertoires in COVID-19. Profiling relied on immunoSEQ multiplex PCR, and the TCRdb table lists in-frame clones only, not all of them. The sample lists about 300,000 clones, 80% to 90% seen once, with about 4.2% in the top ten. The sequenced sample consisted of PBMCs or T cells enriched from blood (not recorded which). These receptors were taken from a man younger than 45 who had recovered from COVID-19.

DNA of the CDR3: TGTGCCACCTTACAGGGCGGCACTAATGAAAAACTGTTTTTT. Translating gives CATLQGGTNEKLFF. The chain combines TRBV19 with TRBJ1-4, with D possibly being TRBD1 (6 bases). This CDR3 has 14 residues. Germline lookup yields CDR1 LNHDA and CDR2 SQIVND (reference sequence). Between the trimmed V and J ends, which lost 10 bases and 2 bases, there was a span of 14 bases.

The chain couples TRBV19 to TRBJ1-3; D is perhaps TRBD1 (5 bases). The CDR3 totals 15 residues. V gave up 7 bases and J gave up 2 bases, with 15 bases separating them. Germline values: CDR1 LNHDA, CDR2 SQIVND (reference sequence). The CDR3 DNA reads as TGTGCCAGTACGGAGGTAGGAGGGGCTGGAAACACCATATATTTT. Amino acid sequence: CASTEVGGAGNTIYF.

The V call is TRBV3-1 (or the pseudogene TRBV3-2), the J call TRBJ1-1; D gene ambiguous. V was clipped by 4 bases and J by 0 bases, with 6 bases between them. Germline CDR1 reads LGHDT; CDR2 reads YNNKEL (reference sequence). The CDR3 sequence is 13 residues long. Here the CDR3 DNA reads TGTGCCAGCAGCCCAACAATGAACACTGAAGCTTTCTTT. This codes for CASSPTMNTEAFF.

This clone was counted a single time. The J gene is TRBJ2-3, the V gene TRBV19, with TRBD2 matching over 9 bases. The J segment lost 4 bases and the V segment lost 5 bases, leaving 4 bases of the junction unmatched. CDR1 LNHDA and CDR2 SQIVND come from the germline V gene (reference sequence). There are 14 residues in the CDR3. CDR3 bases: TGTGCCAGTAGTGTAGCGGGAGTCCCAGATACGCAGTATTTT. Its translation is CASSVAGVPDTQYF. Full variable domain (remainder filled in from reference TRBV19 and TRBJ2-3): DGGITQSPKYLFRKEGQNVTLSCEQNLNHDAMYWYRQDPGQGLRLIYYSQIVNDFQKGDIAEGYSVSREKKESFPLTVTSAQKNPTAFYLCASSVAGVPDTQYFGPGTRLTVL.

The chain employs TRBV11-3 and TRBJ2-3, with TRBD1 matching 7 bases. After removal of 3 bases from V and 2 bases from J, the junction contained 8 bases not matched to a gene. Germline V CDR1 and CDR2: SGHNT, YENEEA. This CDR3 comprises 16 residues. This CDR3 is CASSFAGTALTDTQYF. The CDR3 DNA follows: TGTGCCAGCAGCTTCGCAGGGACAGCCCTCACAGATACGCAGTATTTT.

The rearrangement uses TRBV7-8 and TRBJ1-3; TRBD1 matches 8 bases. The CDR3 is 15 amino acids. Trimming cost V 7 bases and J 3 bases; bases outside gene matches: 8. Per germline, CDR1 SGHVS and CDR2 FQNEAQ. CDR3 protein: CASKSQGANGNTIYF. The CDR3 DNA reads as TGTGCCAGCAAGTCTCAGGGGGCTAATGGAAACACCATATATTTT.

The chain combines TRBV29-1 with TRBJ1-2; the match to TRBD1 covers 7 bases. V dropped 6 bases and J dropped 8; count of bases not matched to a gene: 18. Germline values: CDR1 SQVTM, CDR2 ANQGSEA. CDR3 size: 15 residues. The CDR3 spells CSVEYRGWTEGGYTF. CDR3 coding DNA: TGCAGCGTGGAATACAGGGGATGGACAGAAGGGGGCTACACCTTC. Together with reference TRBV29-1 and TRBJ1-2, the CDR3 gives the full variable domain: SAVISQKPSRDICQRGTSLTIQCQVDSQVTMMFWYRQQPGQSLTLIATANQGSEATYESGFVIDKFPISRPNLTFSTLTVSNMSPEDSSIYLCSVEYRGWTEGGYTFGSGTRLTVV.

The chain employs TRBV4-1 and TRBJ1-3; perhaps TRBD1 as D (6 bases). V was pared by 4 bases and J by 1 base, with 14 bases between. Germline V gene lookup returns CDR1 MGHRA and CDR2 YSYEKL. The CDR3 totals 16 residues. The CDR3 DNA reads TGCGCCAGCAGCCCGATACAGGGAGATTCTGGAAACACCATATATTTT. The encoded protein is CASSPIQGDSGNTIYF.

The table lists this clone with a count of one. The chain carries TRBV10-3 and TRBJ1-2, with D unclear. Germline assignment: CDR1 ENHRY and CDR2 SYGVKD. V was shortened by 2 bases and J by 7 bases, with 5 bases between the two germline ends. This CDR3 is 11 amino acids long. CDR3 region: CAISEGGGYTF. DNA for the CDR3: TGTGCCATCAGTGAGGGCGGTGGCTACACCTTC.

J is TRBJ1-1 and V is TRBV28, with 7 bases that match TRBD1. V gave up 3 bases and J gave up 5 bases; unmatched junction bases: 3. Germline V lookup: CDR1 MDHEN, CDR2 SYDVKM. The CDR3 runs to 13 residues. The CDR3 sequence is CASSLDRRTEAFF. CDR3 bases: TGTGCCAGCAGTTTGGACAGGAGGACTGAAGCTTTCTTT.